The 21 T cell receptor beta chains presented below share a single source sample, sequenced in a study of shared clonotypes between healthy human individuals. The repertoire was sequenced with immunoSEQ multiplex PCR; TCRdb's copy has only in-frame clones and lacks some. The sample lists about 1 million clones, more than 75% occurring once. The specimen was memory CD4+ T cells from PBMCs. Described subset: CD45RA-negative fraction. The receptors were sampled from a young man in good health. Some clones in this sample may be carry-over from other donors' samples.

The table lists this clone with a count of one. J is TRBJ1-3 and V is TRBV2; D is uncertain. V lost 6 bases to trimming and J lost 2 bases, with 17 bases between them. There are 16 residues in the CDR3. CDR1 and CDR2 (germline): SNHLY, FYNNEI. CDR3 sequence (DNA): TGTGCCAGCAGGGTAACCGGGCCGGGGACTGGAAACACCATATATTTT. This gives the protein CASRVTGPGTGNTIYF.

This clone was observed once. This same CDR3 is encoded by further DNA sequences in the sample. This chain links TRBV6-4 with TRBJ2-6; D remains unclear. This CDR3 is 14 amino acids long. The germline gives CDR1 MRHNA, CDR2 SNTAGT. With 4 bases removed from V and 4 bases from J, the gap between germline ends came to 8 bases. The CDR3 protein is CASSGYSGANVLTF. Here the CDR3 DNA reads TGTGCCAGCAGTGGCTACTCGGGGGCCAACGTCCTGACTTTC.

The chain recombines TRBV5-1 with TRBJ2-4; 7 bases are shared with TRBD2. V lost 0 bases and J lost 7; bases outside the gene matches: 10. CDR3 size: 16 residues. Germline V gene sequence: CDR1 SGHRS, CDR2 YFSETQ. CDR3 residues: CASSLGGAGRMNIQYF. The CDR3 DNA reads TGCGCCAGCAGCTTGGGTGGGGCCGGGAGGATGAACATTCAGTACTTC.

J is TRBJ2-3 and V is TRBV5-1; the match to TRBD1 covers 8 bases. The germline CDR1 and CDR2 sequences are SGHRS and YFSETQ. The CDR3 extends over 13 amino acids. Unmatched junction bases numbered 4, after V lost 4 bases and J lost 6 bases. The CDR3 nucleotides read TGCGCCAGCAGCGAAGACAGGGGTGATACGCAGTATTTT. The encoded protein is CASSEDRGDTQYF. The variable domain in full, with the rest retrieved from reference TRBV5-1 and TRBJ2-3, is KAGVTQTPRYLIKTRGQQVTLSCSPISGHRSVSWYQQTPGQGLQFLFEYFSETQRNKGNFPGRFSGRQFSNSRSEMNVSTLELGDSALYLCASSEDRGDTQYFGPGTRLTVL.

This chain uses TRBV21-1 with TRBJ2-5; the D call TRBD1 from the table was never checked on the DNA. TRBV21-1 is assigned pseudogene status. The CDR3 consists of 15 residues. The CDR3 reads CASTTPGTGVETQYF. The CDR3, as DNA: TGTGCCAGCACCACCCCCGGGACAGGGGTCGAGACCCAGTACTTC.

Of note for this clone: The sample contains more than one DNA sequence encoding this CDR3. This chain uses TRBV6-1 with TRBJ2-7, with D possibly matching TRBD2 (5 bases). Trimming cost V 3 bases and J 4 bases, with 7 bases left between them. Germline V CDR1 and CDR2: MNHNS, SASEGT. The CDR3 runs to 12 residues. The chain's CDR3 is CASSESGYEQYF. CDR3 nucleotide sequence: TGTGCCAGCAGTGAGTCGGGATACGAGCAGTACTTC.

The chain combines TRBV20-1 with TRBJ2-4; D gene ambiguous. V lost 6 bases, J lost 7 bases, and 10 bases lay in between. Germline loops: CDR1 DFQATT, CDR2 SNEGSKA (reference sequence). There are 11 residues in the CDR3. In DNA form, the CDR3 reads TGCAGTGCCAGTCCAGAGAACATTCAGTACTTC. Translating gives CSASPENIQYF.

This clone was observed at least ten times. The chain uses TRBV2 and TRBJ2-2; 8 nucleotides line up with TRBD1. This CDR3 is built from 14 residues. V dropped 8 bases and J dropped 3; count of bases not matched to a gene: 5. CDR1 and CDR2 (germline): SNHLY, FYNNEI. CDR3 in DNA: TGTGCCAGCCGCAGGGGGCGTGACACCGGGGAGCTGTTTTTT. This codes for CASRRGRDTGELFF.

The chain employs TRBV5-6 and TRBJ1-5; 8 nucleotides line up with TRBD1. V shed 4 bases, J shed 7 bases, and the junction held 7 bases outside the gene matches. This CDR3 is 14 amino acids long. In germline, CDR1 is SGHDT, CDR2 YYEEEE. The CDR3 protein is CASSRGQAAQPQHF. CDR3 coding DNA: TGTGCCAGCAGCCGGGGACAGGCTGCCCAGCCCCAGCATTTT.

This clone was picked up many times. The chain recombines TRBV28 with TRBJ1-2, with TRBD1 matching over 9 bases. The length of the CDR3 is 15 residues. The ends lost 10 bases at V and 1 base at J; junction bases unmatched: 10. From germline, CDR1 is MDHEN and CDR2 SYDVKM. CDR3 in DNA: TGTGCCACTAGGGGACAGGGAGCTTTTAACTATGGCTACACCTTC. Translated, it gives CATRGQGAFNYGYTF.

The chain uses TRBV29-1 and TRBJ1-5; 8 nucleotides match TRBD1. The CDR3 has 13 residues. Germline V gene sequence: CDR1 SQVTM, CDR2 ANQGSEA. V shed 4 bases and J 6 bases; nucleotides not matched to a gene: 5. The chain's CDR3 is CSVAQGGFQPQHF. In nucleotides, the CDR3 is TGCAGCGTTGCACAGGGGGGGTTTCAGCCCCAGCATTTT.

This clone showed up just a few times. The chain carries TRBV9 and TRBJ1-2, with 9 bases lining up with TRBD1. This CDR3 region has 13 residues. Germline lookup yields CDR1 SGDLS and CDR2 YYNGEE. V shed 4 bases, J shed 7 bases, and the junction held 5 bases outside the gene matches. The CDR3 nucleotides are TGTGCCAGCAGCCCAGGGACAGGGACTGGCTACACCTTC. It codes for CASSPGTGTGYTF. Drawing the rest from reference TRBV9 and TRBJ1-2, the complete variable domain is DSGVTQTPKHLITATGQRVTLRCSPRSGDLSVYWYQQSLDQGLQFLIQYYNGEERAKGNILERFSAQQFPDLHSELNLSSLELGDSALYFCASSPGTGTGYTFGSGTRLTVV.

The sample holds one count of this clone. The chain combines TRBV15 with TRBJ2-2, with D perhaps matching TRBD1 or TRBD2 (5 bases each). CDR3 size: 14 residues. CDR1 LNHNV and CDR2 YYDKDF come from the germline V gene (reference sequence). Trimming removed 1 base at V and 6 bases at J, with 9 bases between. As DNA, the CDR3 is TGTGCCACCAGCAGAGCTCTGGGGGCCGGGGAGCTGTTTTTT. Translating gives CATSRALGAGELFF. Full variable domain (outside the CDR3, taken from reference TRBV15 and TRBJ2-2): DAMVIQNPRYQVTQFGKPVTLSCSQTLNHNVMYWYQQKSSQAPKLLFHYYDKDFNNEADTPDNFQSRRPNTSFCFLDIRSPGLGDTAMYLCATSRALGAGELFFGEGSRLTVL.

V and J are TRBV19 and TRBJ1-2; D gene unclear. Per germline, CDR1 LNHDA and CDR2 SQIVND (reference sequence). Trimming stripped 1 base from V and 0 bases from J, with 12 bases between. This CDR3 is 16 amino acids long. The CDR3 here is CASSIGTTGANYGYTF. The CDR3, as DNA: TGTGCCAGTAGTATAGGCACCACGGGAGCTAACTATGGCTACACCTTC.

This clone was recorded only once. Distinct nucleotide sequences in the sample also encode this CDR3. V and J are TRBV29-1 and TRBJ2-3, with D hard to call. The CDR3 is 11 residues long. V lost 3 bases, J lost 0 bases, and 1 base lay in between. Germline CDR1 reads SQVTM; CDR2 reads ANQGSEA. CDR3 protein: CSVDSTDTQYF. For the CDR3, the DNA is TGCAGCGTTGACAGCACAGATACGCAGTATTTT.

The V gene is TRBV28, the J gene TRBJ1-1, with D possibly being TRBD1 (5 bases). From germline, CDR1 is MDHEN and CDR2 SYDVKM. Trimming removed 7 bases at V and 6 bases at J, with 15 bases between. The CDR3 spans 13 residues. CDR3 nucleotide sequence: TGTGCCAGCACCCCGGGGGGGGTCCCTGAAGCTTTCTTT. Translating gives CASTPGGVPEAFF.

J is TRBJ2-3 and V is TRBV12-5, with D hard to call. Per the germline V gene, CDR1 is LGHNT and CDR2 is FRNRAP. The V end was cut by 4 bases, the J end by 1 base, with 12 bases between. This CDR3 comprises 15 residues. Written as DNA, the CDR3 is TGTGCTAGTGGTTCGCCCGTGAGCGGCACAGATACGCAGTATTTT. Protein sequence: CASGSPVSGTDTQYF.

The J gene is TRBJ2-2, the V gene TRBV18, with D possibly being TRBD2 (6 bases). Between the trimmed V and J ends, which lost 2 bases and 4 bases, there was a span of 11 bases. The CDR3 is made up of 15 amino acids. From germline, CDR1 is KGHSH and CDR2 LQKENI. The CDR3 reads CASSPGGMSTGELFF. CDR3 in DNA: TGTGCCAGCTCACCAGGGGGGATGTCCACCGGGGAGCTGTTTTTT.

This chain joins TRBV5-4 and TRBJ2-7; 10 bases align to TRBD1. In germline, CDR1 is SGHNT, CDR2 YYREEE (reference sequence). This CDR3 is built from 13 residues. V lost 5 bases to trimming and J lost 5 bases; unmatched junction nucleotides: 4. This CDR3 is CASRTGTGDEQYF. The DNA of the CDR3 is TGTGCCAGCAGGACCGGGACAGGGGACGAGCAGTACTTC.

The gene calls are TRBV19 and TRBJ2-1; 15 nucleotides agree with TRBD2. The CDR3 has 18 amino acids. Trimming at V came to 8 bases and at J to 9 bases, leaving 17 bases not matched to a gene. Germline lookup yields CDR1 LNHDA and CDR2 SQIVND (reference sequence). The DNA for the CDR3 is TGTGCCAGTGGACTCAGGACTAGCGGGAGGGAACGGCGGAGTGAGCAGTTCTTC. Residues: CASGLRTSGRERRSEQFF.

This clone was seen only a few times. This chain links TRBV10-3 with TRBJ1-2; D perhaps matches TRBD1 (6 bases). Trimming pared 0 bases from V and 6 bases from J, leaving 11 bases between. CDR3 length equals 14 residues. Per germline, CDR1 ENHRY and CDR2 SYGVKD. CDR3 nucleotide sequence: TGTGCCATCAGTGAGTCCACAGGGCGTAATGGCTACACCTTC. Encoded protein: CAISESTGRNGYTF.